This T cell receptor (beta chain) was identified during a study of T-cell reconstitution after alpha-beta-depleted transplantation in children. The study, taken as a whole, reports: At day 60, the high TCRbeta diversity found in some patients originated from recipient T cells and thymic progenitors that had survived.

For this clonotype: Its target is unknown.

Construction of the TCRbeta library involved unique molecular identifiers. MiXCR, run by TCRdb on the PCR reads, gives a single entry per CDR3 protein. In the table there are about 500,000 distinct CDR3 sequences, roughly 10% of which are singletons. The CDR3 sequence is 12 residues long. V was pared by 1 base and J by 4 bases, with 4 bases between. Germline CDR1 and CDR2: LGHDT and YNNKEL (reference sequence). The V and J genes are TRBV3-1 and TRBJ1-1; D is ambiguous. Sequences were derived from PBMCs, mostly from graft donor cells, sampled 180 days after TCRalphabeta/CD19-depleted stem cell transplant. The receptor was derived from a female patient between 2 and 10 years old who had a stem cell transplant for aplastic anemia, so the T cells may come from the graft donor. The CDR3 is CASSQAGTEAFF. DNA for the CDR3: TGTGCCAGCAGCCAAGCGGGCACTGAAGCTTTCTTT.